This T cell receptor beta chain came from a study of CD8 T cells in ankylosing spondylitis. The study, taken as a whole, reports: Several highly homologous variants made up a TCR beta motif, and this motif appeared characteristic of ankylosing spondylitis blood.

The sample holds many counts of this clonotype. Its antigen is undetermined. Using its own MiXCR run on the 5' RACE reads, TCRdb lists one record per CDR3 protein. The data show approximately 260,000 distinct CDR3 sequences, with 8% to 9.5% seen just once and about 6.8% held by the top ten. CDR1 and CDR2 from the germline V gene are DFQATT and SNEGSKA (reference sequence). The CDR3 totals 11 residues. Trimming took off 5 bases at V and 6 bases at J, with 9 bases between the two ends. The chain couples TRBV20-1 to TRBJ2-3; tentatively, D is TRBD2 (5 bases). The sequencing input was blood, either unsorted or a sorted T cell fraction (not recorded which). The receptor was isolated from a male donor with ankylosing spondylitis or in good health (not recorded which). The CDR3 DNA sequence: TGCAGTGCTCTTACTAGGGATACGCAGTATTTT. The encoded protein is CSALTRDTQYF.